This T cell receptor (beta chain) was recorded in a study of T cell responses to AZD1222 COVID-19 vaccine (dated by TCRdb to the early 2020s). With regard to the full study: A total of roughly 240 trial participants underwent TCR sequencing, of whom 200 to 220 received two doses of AZD1222 and about 25 received two doses of the MenACWY control vaccine. Trial participants were enrolled by age into 18-55, 56-69 and 70-plus year subgroups, with approximately 150, 28 and 58 TCR-sequenced participants respectively. What the study reported, not specific to this receptor: Conclusions about previously exposed vaccinees were limited because only six or seven AZD1222 recipients were SARS-CoV-2 seropositive at baseline. The whole spike protein was spanned by vaccine-associated CD4 TCRs, and dominant responses were seen in regions 160-218 and 743-854. Participants were mostly white British, with more females than males. The authors suggested clonal diversity may have been underestimated. In the small 56-69-year group, the increase in depth fell short of significance, most likely because of low power. A significant rise in spike-specific TCR breadth and depth was observed after two AZD1222 doses relative to day 0 and relative to MenACWY recipients. No day 14 peak-response samples were available, so repertoires were characterized only after the peak T cell response. Epitopes outside the regions mutated in the B.1.351 and B.1.1.7 variants were reportedly recognized by nearly half of the unique spike-specific TCRs.

The CDR3 regions of human TCRbeta chains were subjected to immunosequencing. Per the authors' processing: Repertoire TCRs were matched against a reference library of SARS-CoV-2-specific TCRs generated with the MIRA antigen-specificity platform. Breadth meant the fraction of unique TCRs that were SARS-CoV-2-associated, whereas depth meant the fraction of total T cells that were SARS-CoV-2-associated. Each spike-specific TCR was assigned to its reactive spike region and to a CD4 or CD8 class using the MIRA data. Log10-transformed breadth and depth values were compared by one-way ANOVA with Sidak's multiple comparisons tests. The table comes from immuneACCESS by way of TCRdb, which keeps in-frame sequences with V and J called. Part of the clones is missing from these tables; in studies checked, under half for an unresolved V gene and the rest for unknown reasons. Clone size and the V and J calls come from that table; the DNA yielded D and trimming. This sample has roughly 190,000 clones in its table, and roughly 92% of those were observed once. 3.6% of the sample comes from the top ten.

This clone was seen only once. Its cognate antigen has yet to be identified. The record has no base qualities; no much larger clone is one base away. The time point label, as the study defines it: about 28 days (+/-7) after the second vaccine dose. What the treatment or condition label conveys for this sample: meningococcal conjugate vaccine given as trial control. Samples from vaccinated people were obtained from the UK trials COV001 and COV002, which included a single-blind randomized controlled phase 2/3 trial of AZD1222 (ChAdOx1 nCoV-19) in healthy adults. For TCRbeta chain sequencing, PBMC samples from trial participants were taken at day 0 and at day 28 after the second dose. As encoded in the germline V gene, CDR1 is SQVTM while CDR2 is ANQGSEA. Its CDR3 holds 13 amino acids, cysteine through phenylalanine. The retained sequence is limited to the CDR3, 39 bases, with the frame set at the first base. V is pruned by 5 bases and J by 3 bases, leaving 3 bases of the junction without a gene match.

Sequencing used peripheral blood, obtained 28 days after the second dose of the MenACWY control vaccine. The chain couples TRBV29-1 to TRBJ1-1; 10 central nucleotides agree with TRBD1. The sequence was obtained from an adult who received the MenACWY meningococcal vaccine as a control. For the CDR3, the sequence is CSVRTGGDTEAFF. The DNA reads as follows: TGCAGCGTTCGGACAGGGGGGGACACTGAAGCTTTCTTT. Full variable domain (CDR3 extended with the reference TRBV29-1 and TRBJ1-1 proteins): SAVISQKPSRDICQRGTSLTIQCQVDSQVTMMFWYRQQPGQSLTLIATANQGSEATYESGFVIDKFPISRPNLTFSTLTVSNMSPEDSSIYLCSVRTGGDTEAFFGQGTRLTVV.